The entry below describes one T cell receptor beta chain. This clone was recorded a few times. Its antigen is not yet known. No much larger clone is present one base from it, and per-base qualities are unavailable. No treatment had been received by any patient before thyroid surgery. Patient clinical samples collected from about 2012 to 2018 were retrospectively analysed using T-cell receptor beta sequencing. Trimming accounts for 6 bases at V and 7 bases at J, while the number of junction bases matched to no gene is 20. The CDR3 has 18 amino acids, counting the end cysteine and phenylalanine. Only CDR3 DNA remains: 54 bases, in frame from the first base. To prepare the library, PCR was applied. The sample was run on an Illumina HiSeq 4000. The TCR beta-chain CDR3 region of each patient was profiled by high-throughput sequencing. Concerning the study's data processing: CDR3 differences across clinicopathological groups were used to build a classifier for discriminating distant-metastatic papillary thyroid cancer patients. The Shannon index was used to measure repertoire diversity, and the Morisita-Horn index was used to measure how similar tumor and blood repertoires were. TCRdb reran the public reads through fastp at Q25 and MiXCR, keeping productive beta chains. These V and J calls derive from TCRdb rather than the authors' analysis. This sample gives about 59,000 clones in total; 25% to 30% of them show up just once. Together, the top ten hold 15% to 20% of the sample.

This sample is drawn from a study of metastatic and nonmetastatic thyroid tumors (dated by TCRdb to 2020 to 2022). With regard to the full study: Repertoires were compared across peripheral blood and tumor or nodule tissue samples from malignant and benign thyroid patients. On the study overall, not on this receptor specifically: In both blood and tumor samples, malignant tumors were reported to have significantly higher TCR beta diversity than benign nodules.

Recombination joined TRBV12-3 or TRBV12-4 with TRBJ2-1, and 8 junctional nucleotides match TRBD1. This TCR was sampled from a female donor with papillary thyroid cancer or a benign thyroid nodule (not recorded which). Some clones in this sample may be carry-over from other donors' samples. Sequencing was done on a sample of blood. The DNA sequence is given as TGTGCCAGCAGCCTAAACAGGGGGGAAAGTCTCACAAGGAATGAGCAGTTCTTC. This sequence encodes CASSLNRGESLTRNEQFF.